Reported below is one T cell receptor (beta chain). What it recognizes is unknown. The sample originates from a study of cytomegalovirus exposure and HLA in healthy donors. Study results and limitations: By a later analysis, the bulk of CMV-associated TCR beta chains appeared HLA-restricted. Cytomegalovirus association was assigned to about 150 TCR beta chains.

The V gene end was trimmed by 2 bases and the J gene end by 9 bases; junction bases not matched to a gene: 4. In germline, CDR1 is MRHNA, CDR2 SNTAGT. There are 14 residues in the CDR3. The study ran its PCR with 60 Vbeta and 13 Jbeta primers. Assay: immunoSEQ multiplex PCR; the TCRdb copy retains only in-frame clones and omits some. This table has 170,000 or so clones, less than 85% appearing once. The receptor's source is a man aged 18 to 35 in good health and CMV-seronegative. The V and J genes are TRBV6-4 and TRBJ1-6; 7 bases are shared with TRBD1. Sequencing used PBMCs. The CDR3 bases are TGTGCCAGCAGTGACCGACAGGGAGGTTCACCCCTCCACTTT. Encoded protein: CASSDRQGGSPLHF.